This T cell receptor (beta chain) was obtained from a study of blood T cell repertoires in COVID-19. Background on the study: From T cells, B-cell-depleted T cells, or PBMCs came the material, which was cDNA or gDNA.

Germline V gene data show CDR1 as SGHTA and CDR2 as FQGNSA. This CDR3 is built from 15 residues. The trim removed 3 bases at V and 3 bases at J, leaving 6 bases unmatched. Ages ranged from about 18 to 100 years, with residence in about 23 US areas. In assigning cohorts, the study relied on participant-reported clinical history. In the original analysis: By means of reference gene primer amplification, nucleated cell counts were estimated. Sequencing was performed with immunoSEQ multiplex PCR; in TCRdb, only in-frame clones are kept and a portion is missing. V and J calls and clone size follow that table, whereas D and trimming were derived from the DNA. Here the sample spans roughly 260,000 clones, about 85% being singletons.

The sequence was obtained from a woman aged 30 to 39 with acute COVID-19. The rearrangement uses TRBV7-2 and TRBJ2-7, with 9 positions matching TRBD2. The sample taken for sequencing was PBMCs or T cells enriched from blood (not recorded which). The CDR3 region has the DNA TGTGCCAGCAGCTTTTCGCGGGAGGGCCGCTACGAGCAGTACTTC. The encoded protein is CASSFSREGRYEQYF.